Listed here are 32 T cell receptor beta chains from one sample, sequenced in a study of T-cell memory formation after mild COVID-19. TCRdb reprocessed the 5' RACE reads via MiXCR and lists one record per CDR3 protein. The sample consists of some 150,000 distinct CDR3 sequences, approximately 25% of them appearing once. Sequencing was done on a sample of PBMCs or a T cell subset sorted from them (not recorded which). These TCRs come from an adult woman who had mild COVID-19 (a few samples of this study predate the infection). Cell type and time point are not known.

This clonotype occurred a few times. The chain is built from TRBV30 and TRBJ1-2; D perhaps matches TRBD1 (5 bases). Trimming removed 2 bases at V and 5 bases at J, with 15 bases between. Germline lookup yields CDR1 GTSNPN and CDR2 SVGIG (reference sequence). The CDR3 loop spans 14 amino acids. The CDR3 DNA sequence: TGTGCCTGGAGTCCCCAGGGAACAGCTTATGGCTACACCTTC. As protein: CAWSPQGTAYGYTF.

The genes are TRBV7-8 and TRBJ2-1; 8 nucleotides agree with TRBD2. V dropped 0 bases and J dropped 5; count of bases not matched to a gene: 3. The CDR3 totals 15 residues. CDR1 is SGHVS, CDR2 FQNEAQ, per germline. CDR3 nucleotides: TGTGCCAGCAGCTTAGCTAGCGGGACCGACAATGAGCAGTTCTTC. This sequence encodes CASSLASGTDNEQFF.

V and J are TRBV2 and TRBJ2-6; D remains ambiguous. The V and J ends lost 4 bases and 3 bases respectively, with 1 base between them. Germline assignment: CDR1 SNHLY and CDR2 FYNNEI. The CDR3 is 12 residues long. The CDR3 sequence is CASSGGANVLTF. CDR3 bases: TGTGCCAGCAGTGGTGGGGCCAACGTCCTGACTTTC.

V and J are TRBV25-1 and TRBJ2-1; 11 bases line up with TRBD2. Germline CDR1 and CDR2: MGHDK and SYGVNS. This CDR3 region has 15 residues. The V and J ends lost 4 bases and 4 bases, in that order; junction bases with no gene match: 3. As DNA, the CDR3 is TGTGCCAGCAGTGTACTAGCGGGAGCATACAATGAGCAGTTCTTC. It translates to CASSVLAGAYNEQFF.

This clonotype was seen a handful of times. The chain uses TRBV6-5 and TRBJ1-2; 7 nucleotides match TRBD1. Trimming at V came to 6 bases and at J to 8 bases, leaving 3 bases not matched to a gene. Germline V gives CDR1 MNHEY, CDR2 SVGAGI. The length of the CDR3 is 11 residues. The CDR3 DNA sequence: TGTGCCAGCAGGGAGGACAGGGGCTACACCTTC. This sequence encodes CASREDRGYTF.

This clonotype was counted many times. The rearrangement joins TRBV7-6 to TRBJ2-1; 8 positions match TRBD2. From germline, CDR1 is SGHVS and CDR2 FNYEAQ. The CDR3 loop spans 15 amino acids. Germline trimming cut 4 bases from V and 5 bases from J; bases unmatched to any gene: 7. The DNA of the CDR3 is TGTGCCAGCAGCTCAAGAGCGGGGGCCGACAATGAGCAGTTCTTC. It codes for CASSSRAGADNEQFF.

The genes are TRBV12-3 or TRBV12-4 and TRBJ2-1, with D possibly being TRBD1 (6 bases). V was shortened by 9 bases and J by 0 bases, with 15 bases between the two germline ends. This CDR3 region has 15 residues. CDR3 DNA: TGTGCCAGTTTGGGGGCTACGAGCTCCTACAATGAGCAGTTCTTC. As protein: CASLGATSSYNEQFF.

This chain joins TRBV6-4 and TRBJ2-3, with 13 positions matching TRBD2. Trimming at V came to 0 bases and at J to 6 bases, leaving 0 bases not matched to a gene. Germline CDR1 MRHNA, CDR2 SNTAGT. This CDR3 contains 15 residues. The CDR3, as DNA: TGTGCCAGCAGTGACTCGACTAGCGGGGGGGATACGCAGTATTTT. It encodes CASSDSTSGGDTQYF.

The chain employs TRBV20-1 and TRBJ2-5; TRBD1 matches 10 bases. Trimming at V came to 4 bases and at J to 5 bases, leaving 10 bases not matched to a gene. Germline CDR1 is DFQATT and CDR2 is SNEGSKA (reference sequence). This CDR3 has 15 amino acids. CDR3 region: CSANGATGGRETQYF. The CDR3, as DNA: TGCAGTGCTAATGGGGCGACAGGGGGCAGGGAGACCCAGTACTTC.

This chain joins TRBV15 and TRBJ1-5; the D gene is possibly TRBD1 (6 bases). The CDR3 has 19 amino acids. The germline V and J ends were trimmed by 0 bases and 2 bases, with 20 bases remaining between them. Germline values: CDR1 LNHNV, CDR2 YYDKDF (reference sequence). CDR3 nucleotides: TGTGCCACCAGCAGAGATTTTGATGGGGGGGGCGAAGGCAATCAGCCCCAGCATTTT. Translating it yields CATSRDFDGGGEGNQPQHF. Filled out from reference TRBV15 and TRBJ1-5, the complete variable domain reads DAMVIQNPRYQVTQFGKPVTLSCSQTLNHNVMYWYQQKSSQAPKLLFHYYDKDFNNEADTPDNFQSRRPNTSFCFLDIRSPGLGDTAMYLCATSRDFDGGGEGNQPQHFGDGTRLSIL.

CDR3: CASSPTQGFDNSPLHF. CDR3 in DNA: TGTGCCAGCAGCCCTACCCAGGGGTTTGATAATTCACCCCTCCACTTT. This rearrangement joins TRBV7-8 to TRBJ1-6, with a tentative D call TRBD1 (6 bases). In germline, CDR1 is SGHVS, CDR2 FQNEAQ. V shed 5 bases and J shed 5 bases, with 16 bases lying between them. The length of the CDR3 is 16 residues.

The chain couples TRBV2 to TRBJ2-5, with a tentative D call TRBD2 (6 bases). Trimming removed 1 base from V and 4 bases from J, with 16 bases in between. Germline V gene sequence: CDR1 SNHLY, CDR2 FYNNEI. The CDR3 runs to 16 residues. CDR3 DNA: TGTGCCAGCAGTGAAGGAGGAGGGGTAGGAGTAGAGACCCAGTACTTC. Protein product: CASSEGGGVGVETQYF.

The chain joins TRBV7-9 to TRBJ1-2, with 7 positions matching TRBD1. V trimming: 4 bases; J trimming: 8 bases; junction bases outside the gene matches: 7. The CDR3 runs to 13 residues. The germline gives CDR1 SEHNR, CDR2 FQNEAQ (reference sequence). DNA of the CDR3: TGTGCCAGCAGCTACAGTGACAGGGACGGCTACACCTTC. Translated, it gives CASSYSDRDGYTF. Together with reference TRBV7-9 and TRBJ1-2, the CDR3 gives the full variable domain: DTGVSQNPRHKITKRGQNVTFRCDPISEHNRLYWYRQTLGQGPEFLTYFQNEAQLEKSRLLSDRFSAERPKGSFSTLEIQRTEQGDSAMYLCASSYSDRDGYTFGSGTRLTVV.

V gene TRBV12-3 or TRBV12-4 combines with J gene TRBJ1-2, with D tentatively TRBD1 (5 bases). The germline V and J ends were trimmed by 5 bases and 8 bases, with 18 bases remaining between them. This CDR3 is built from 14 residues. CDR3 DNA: TGTGCCAGCAGTCGAACCGGGGGTTTGCAGGGCTACACCTTC. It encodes CASSRTGGLQGYTF.

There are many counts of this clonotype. DNA for the CDR3: TGTGCCAGCAGTCCACTGCTCAGGGGCCATGAGCAGTTCTTC. Encoded protein: CASSPLLRGHEQFF. The chain carries TRBV27 and TRBJ2-1; D perhaps matches TRBD1 (6 bases). Germline values: CDR1 MNHEY, CDR2 SMNVEV (reference sequence). V lost 5 bases, J lost 8 bases, and 16 bases lay in between. This CDR3 has 14 residues.

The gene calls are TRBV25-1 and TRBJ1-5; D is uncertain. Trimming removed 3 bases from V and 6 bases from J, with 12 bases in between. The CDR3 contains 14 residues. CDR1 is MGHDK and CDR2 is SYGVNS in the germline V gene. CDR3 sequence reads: CASSDVGEGQPQHF. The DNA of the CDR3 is TGTGCCAGCAGTGATGTGGGTGAGGGTCAGCCCCAGCATTTT.

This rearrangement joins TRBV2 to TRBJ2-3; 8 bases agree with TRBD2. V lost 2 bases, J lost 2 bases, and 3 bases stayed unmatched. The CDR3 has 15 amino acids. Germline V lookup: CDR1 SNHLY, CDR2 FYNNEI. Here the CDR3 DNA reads TGTGCCAGCAGTGAACTAGCGGGCGTCACAGATACGCAGTATTTT. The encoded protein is CASSELAGVTDTQYF.

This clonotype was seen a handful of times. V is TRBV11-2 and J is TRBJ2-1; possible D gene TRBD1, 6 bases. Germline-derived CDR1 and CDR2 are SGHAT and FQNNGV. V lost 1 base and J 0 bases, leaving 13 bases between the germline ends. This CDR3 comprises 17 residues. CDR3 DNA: TGTGCCAGCAGCTTAGCCCCAGGGGTCAGCTCCTACAATGAGCAGTTCTTC. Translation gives CASSLAPGVSSYNEQFF.

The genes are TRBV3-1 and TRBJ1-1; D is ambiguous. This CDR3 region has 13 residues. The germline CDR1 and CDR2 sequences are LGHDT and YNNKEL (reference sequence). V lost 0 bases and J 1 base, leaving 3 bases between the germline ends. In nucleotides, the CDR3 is TGTGCCAGCAGCCAAGACTGGAACACTGAAGCTTTCTTT. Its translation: CASSQDWNTEAFF.

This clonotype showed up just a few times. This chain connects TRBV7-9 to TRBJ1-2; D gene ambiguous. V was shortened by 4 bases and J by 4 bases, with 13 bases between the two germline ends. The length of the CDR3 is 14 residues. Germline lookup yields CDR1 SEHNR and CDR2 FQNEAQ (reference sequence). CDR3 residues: CASSSRLGSYGYTF. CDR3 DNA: TGTGCCAGCAGCTCCCGCCTGGGATCCTATGGCTACACCTTC.

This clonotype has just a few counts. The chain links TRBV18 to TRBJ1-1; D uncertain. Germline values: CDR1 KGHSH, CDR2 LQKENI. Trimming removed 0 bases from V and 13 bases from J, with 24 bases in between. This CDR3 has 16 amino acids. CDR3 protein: CASSPPPGENRYDGFF. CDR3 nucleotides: TGTGCCAGCTCACCACCGCCCGGGGAAAACCGGTACGACGGTTTCTTT.

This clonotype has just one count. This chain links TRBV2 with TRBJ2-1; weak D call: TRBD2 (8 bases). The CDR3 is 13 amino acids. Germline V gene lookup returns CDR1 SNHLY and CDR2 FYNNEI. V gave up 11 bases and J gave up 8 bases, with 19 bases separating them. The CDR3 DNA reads TGTGCCCGGGAGGGGGCGACGGTCCATGAGCAGTTCTTC. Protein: CAREGATVHEQFF.

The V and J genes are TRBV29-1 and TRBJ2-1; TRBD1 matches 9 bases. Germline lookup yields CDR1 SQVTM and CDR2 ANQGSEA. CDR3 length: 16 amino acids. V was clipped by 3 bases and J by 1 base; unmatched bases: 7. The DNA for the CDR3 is TGCAGCGTTGAGGGGGGGGACAGGGAATCCTACAATGAGCAGTTCTTC. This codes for CSVEGGDRESYNEQFF.

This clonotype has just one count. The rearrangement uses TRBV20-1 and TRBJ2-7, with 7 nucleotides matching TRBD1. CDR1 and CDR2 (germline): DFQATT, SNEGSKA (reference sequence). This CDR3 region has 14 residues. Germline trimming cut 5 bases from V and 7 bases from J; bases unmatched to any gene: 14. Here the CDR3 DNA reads TGCAGTGCTGCAAGGACAGGTGGCCTTTGGGAGCAGTACTTC. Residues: CSAARTGGLWEQYF.

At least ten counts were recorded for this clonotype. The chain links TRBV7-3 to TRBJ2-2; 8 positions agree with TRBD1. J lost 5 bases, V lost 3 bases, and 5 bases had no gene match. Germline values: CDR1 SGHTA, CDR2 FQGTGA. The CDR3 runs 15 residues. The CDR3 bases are TGTGCCAGCAGCTTCCAGGGGGCCGGAACCGGGGAGCTGTTTTTT. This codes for CASSFQGAGTGELFF.

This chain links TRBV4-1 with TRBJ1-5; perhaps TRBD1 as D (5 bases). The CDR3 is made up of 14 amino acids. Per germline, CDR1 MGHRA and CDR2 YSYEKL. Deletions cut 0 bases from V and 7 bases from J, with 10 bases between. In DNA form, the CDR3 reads TGCGCCAGCAGCCAAGACGAGGGGAGCCAGCCCCAGCATTTT. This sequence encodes CASSQDEGSQPQHF.

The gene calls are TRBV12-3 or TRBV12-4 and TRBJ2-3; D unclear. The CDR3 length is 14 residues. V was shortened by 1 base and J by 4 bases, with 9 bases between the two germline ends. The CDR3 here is CASSLDPRADTQYF. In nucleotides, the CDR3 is TGTGCCAGCAGTTTAGACCCTAGAGCAGATACGCAGTATTTT.

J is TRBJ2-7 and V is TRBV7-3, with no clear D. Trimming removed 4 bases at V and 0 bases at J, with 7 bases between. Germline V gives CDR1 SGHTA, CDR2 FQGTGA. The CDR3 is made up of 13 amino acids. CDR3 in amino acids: CASSSDHSYEQYF. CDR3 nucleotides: TGTGCCAGCAGCTCGGACCACTCCTACGAGCAGTACTTC.

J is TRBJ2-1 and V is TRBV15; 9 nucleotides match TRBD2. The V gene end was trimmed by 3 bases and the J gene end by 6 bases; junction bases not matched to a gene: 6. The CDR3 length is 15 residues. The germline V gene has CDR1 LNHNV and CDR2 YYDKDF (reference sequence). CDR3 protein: CATSSRGGASNEQFF. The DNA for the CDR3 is TGTGCCACCAGCAGCCGCGGGGGGGCCAGCAATGAGCAGTTCTTC.

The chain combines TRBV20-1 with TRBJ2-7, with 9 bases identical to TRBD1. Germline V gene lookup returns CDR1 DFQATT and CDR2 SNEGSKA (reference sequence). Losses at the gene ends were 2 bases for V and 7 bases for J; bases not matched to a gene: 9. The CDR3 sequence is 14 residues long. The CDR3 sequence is CSARPRTGEMEQYF. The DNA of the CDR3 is TGCAGTGCTAGACCCCGGACAGGGGAAATGGAGCAGTACTTC.

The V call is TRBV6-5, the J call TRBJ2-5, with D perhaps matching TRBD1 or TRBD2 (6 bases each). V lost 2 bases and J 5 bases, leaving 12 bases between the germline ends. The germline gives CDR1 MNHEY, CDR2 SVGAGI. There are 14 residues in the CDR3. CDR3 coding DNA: TGTGCCAGCAGTTACACTGGGGGGCCGGAGACCCAGTACTTC. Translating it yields CASSYTGGPETQYF.

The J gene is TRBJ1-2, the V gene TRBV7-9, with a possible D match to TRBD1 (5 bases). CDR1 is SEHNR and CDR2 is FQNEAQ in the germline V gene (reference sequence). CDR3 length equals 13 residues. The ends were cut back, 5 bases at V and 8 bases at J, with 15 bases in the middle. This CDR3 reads CASSPRDLRGYTF. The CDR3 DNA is TGTGCCAGCAGCCCCAGGGACCTGAGAGGCTACACCTTC.